A single T cell receptor (beta chain) is shown here with its context. The data stem from a study of blood T cell repertoires in COVID-19. Study overall: Samples of COVID-19 (acute and convalescent) were obtained from the United States, Italy and Spain. The analysed material was cDNA or gDNA that came from T cells, B-cell-depleted T cells, or PBMCs.

In the original processing: Reference gene primer amplification in the assay estimated nucleated cell counts. Measured with immunoSEQ multiplex PCR; TCRdb has only the in-frame clones, and not every one. That table is the source of V, J and clone size, and D and trimming were worked out from the DNA. The sample has around 180,000 clones; roughly 86% are singletons. The ends lost 0 bases at V and 6 bases at J; junction bases unmatched: 0. This CDR3 is built from 14 residues. Germline V gives CDR1 SGHRS, CDR2 YFSETQ. This receptor was identified in a woman aged 25 to 39 with active or convalescent COVID-19. The chain is built from TRBV5-1 and TRBJ1-4; 9 nucleotides align to TRBD1. The sample was peripheral blood. CDR3 in DNA: TGCGCCAGCAGCTTGGACAGGGGGCATGAAAAACTGTTTTTT. Translating gives CASSLDRGHEKLFF. The variable domain in full, with the rest retrieved from reference TRBV5-1 and TRBJ1-4, is KAGVTQTPRYLIKTRGQQVTLSCSPISGHRSVSWYQQTPGQGLQFLFEYFSETQRNKGNFPGRFSGRQFSNSRSEMNVSTLELGDSALYLCASSLDRGHEKLFFGSGTQLSVL.